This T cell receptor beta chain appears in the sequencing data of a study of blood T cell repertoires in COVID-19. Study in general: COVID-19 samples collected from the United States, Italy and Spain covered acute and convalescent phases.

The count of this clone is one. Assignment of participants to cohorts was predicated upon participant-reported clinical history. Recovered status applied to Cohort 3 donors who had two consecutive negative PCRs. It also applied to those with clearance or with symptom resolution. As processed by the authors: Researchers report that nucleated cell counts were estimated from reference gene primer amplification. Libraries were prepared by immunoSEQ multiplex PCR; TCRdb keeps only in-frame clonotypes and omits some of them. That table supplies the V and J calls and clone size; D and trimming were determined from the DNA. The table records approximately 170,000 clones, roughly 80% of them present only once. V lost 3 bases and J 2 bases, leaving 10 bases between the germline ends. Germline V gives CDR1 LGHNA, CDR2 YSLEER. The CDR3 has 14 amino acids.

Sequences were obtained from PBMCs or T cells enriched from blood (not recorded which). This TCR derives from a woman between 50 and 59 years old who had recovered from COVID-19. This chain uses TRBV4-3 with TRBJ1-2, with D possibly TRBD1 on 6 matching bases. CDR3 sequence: CASSHPGTNYGYTF. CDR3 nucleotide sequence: TGCGCCAGCAGCCACCCGGGGACAAACTATGGCTACACCTTC.